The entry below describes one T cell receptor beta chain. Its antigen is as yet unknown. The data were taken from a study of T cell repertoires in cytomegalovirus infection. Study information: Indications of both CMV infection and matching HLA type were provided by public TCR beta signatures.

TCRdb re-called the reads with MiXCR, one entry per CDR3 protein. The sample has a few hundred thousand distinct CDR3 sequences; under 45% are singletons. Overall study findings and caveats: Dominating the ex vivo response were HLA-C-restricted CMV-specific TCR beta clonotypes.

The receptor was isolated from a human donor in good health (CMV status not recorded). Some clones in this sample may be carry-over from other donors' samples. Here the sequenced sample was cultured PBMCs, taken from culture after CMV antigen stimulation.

The CDR3 DNA reads as TGTGCCAGCGGACAGATCTACGAGCAGTACTTC. It codes for CASGQIYEQYF. The chain is built from TRBV7-9 and TRBJ2-7; D might be TRBD1 (6 bases). The V end lost 8 bases, the J end lost 3 bases, and 8 bases lay between the germline ends. Germline assignment: CDR1 SEHNR and CDR2 FQNEAQ (reference sequence). The CDR3 has 11 amino acids.